A single sample is the source of the 25 T cell receptor beta chains below, sequenced in a study of blood T cell repertoires in COVID-19. Sequenced by immunoSEQ multiplex PCR; TCRdb stores in-frame clones only, minus some. The data show 150,000 to 200,000 clones, under 85% seen once. The sample taken for sequencing was peripheral blood. These TCRs come from a woman aged 70-85 years with COVID-19, enrolled during active disease.

The gene calls are TRBV15 and TRBJ1-5; weak D call: TRBD1 (5 bases). CDR1 and CDR2 from the germline V gene are LNHNV and YYDKDF (reference sequence). The V gene lost 0 bases and the J gene lost 3 bases, with 15 bases spanning the gap. This CDR3 comprises 17 residues. CDR3 sequence reads: CATSRDLLGQTNQPQHF. The CDR3 DNA is TGTGCCACCAGCAGAGATCTACTGGGGCAGACCAATCAGCCCCAGCATTTT.

This rearrangement joins TRBV6-5 to TRBJ1-4, with 7 bases matching TRBD1. CDR3 length: 15 residues. The V gene end was trimmed by 7 bases and the J gene end by 5 bases; junction bases not matched to a gene: 10. CDR1 is MNHEY and CDR2 is SVGAGI in the germline V gene. The CDR3 protein is CASKINRGPNEKLFF. DNA for the CDR3: TGTGCCAGCAAAATTAACAGGGGTCCCAATGAAAAACTGTTTTTT.

V usage is TRBV7-8 and J usage is TRBJ2-7, with TRBD1 matching over 10 bases. V lost 3 bases and J lost 6; bases outside the gene matches: 17. The CDR3 has 18 residues. Germline lookup yields CDR1 SGHVS and CDR2 FQNEAQ. CDR3 bases: TGTGCCAGCAGCTTGCCCCGGGAAGTTATGGGGACAGGGGTCGAGCAGTACTTC. As protein: CASSLPREVMGTGVEQYF.

The genes are TRBV5-1 and TRBJ2-4; 10 bases are shared with TRBD1. The CDR3 loop spans 15 amino acids. Trimming removed 3 bases from V and 8 bases from J; junction bases left unmatched: 8. The germline V gene has CDR1 SGHRS and CDR2 YFSETQ. The CDR3 DNA is TGCGCCAGCAGCTACCTGACAGGGGGCCGGGACATTCAGTACTTC. It encodes CASSYLTGGRDIQYF. Full variable domain (missing parts from reference TRBV5-1 and TRBJ2-4): KAGVTQTPRYLIKTRGQQVTLSCSPISGHRSVSWYQQTPGQGLQFLFEYFSETQRNKGNFPGRFSGRQFSNSRSEMNVSTLELGDSALYLCASSYLTGGRDIQYFGAGTRLSVL.

This chain links TRBV4-2 with TRBJ2-3, with TRBD2 matching 9 bases. This CDR3 region has 19 residues. Germline V CDR1 and CDR2: LGHNA, YNFKEQ. V lost 0 bases and J lost 0; bases outside the gene matches: 10. This CDR3 reads CASSQEYRGGRGSTDTQYF. CDR3 nucleotide sequence: TGTGCCAGCAGCCAAGAGTACAGGGGCGGGAGGGGAAGCACAGATACGCAGTATTTT.

This clone was counted once. The chain links TRBV15 to TRBJ1-4, with no clear D. Trimming left V 3 bases short and J 8 bases short, with 10 bases between. The germline gives CDR1 LNHNV, CDR2 YYDKDF (reference sequence). The CDR3 covers 13 residues. CDR3: CATSRPRGEKLFF. The CDR3 DNA reads TGTGCCACCAGCAGGCCCAGAGGGGAAAAACTGTTTTTT.

The chain uses TRBV3-1 (or the pseudogene TRBV3-2) and TRBJ2-2; D call uncertain. The CDR3 runs 13 residues. Between the trimmed V and J ends, which lost 4 bases and 7 bases, there was a span of 10 bases. Germline CDR1 LGHDT, CDR2 YNNKEL (reference sequence). CDR3 nucleotides: TGTGCCAGCAGCCGCCTAAGAGGCGGGGAGCTGTTTTTT. Amino acid sequence: CASSRLRGGELFF.

The chain joins TRBV6-2 or TRBV6-3 to TRBJ2-7, with 8 bases lining up with TRBD2. J lost 6 bases, V lost 5 bases, and 15 bases had no gene match. CDR1 and CDR2 (germline): MNHEY, SVGEGT. This CDR3 comprises 16 residues. This chain's CDR3 is CASSMNLLAGRGEQYF. In DNA form, the CDR3 reads TGTGCCAGCAGTATGAACCTATTAGCGGGGAGAGGCGAGCAGTACTTC.

This clone showed up just once. The chain uses TRBV19 and TRBJ2-2; 7 nucleotides line up with TRBD2. Trimming cost V 7 bases and J 4 bases; bases outside gene matches: 18. CDR1 and CDR2 from the germline V gene are LNHDA and SQIVND (reference sequence). The CDR3 has 18 amino acids. The CDR3 spells CASTLTSPGRAGTGELFF. The CDR3, as DNA: TGTGCCAGTACCCTAACATCTCCAGGGAGGGCCGGCACCGGGGAGCTGTTTTTT.

Here the CDR3 DNA reads TGTGCCAGCAGCCCAGGGAGGGGAAATGAAAAACTGTTTTTT. Amino acids: CASSPGRGNEKLFF. V and J are TRBV6-6 and TRBJ1-4, with D perhaps matching TRBD1 (5 bases). From germline, CDR1 is MNHNY and CDR2 SVGAGI (reference sequence). Trimming shortened V by 6 bases and J by 5 bases, and 13 bases separated the two germline ends. This CDR3 contains 14 residues.

This chain connects TRBV6-2 or TRBV6-3 to TRBJ2-1; 9 bases map to TRBD2. The V gene end was trimmed by 5 bases and the J gene end by 4 bases; junction bases not matched to a gene: 12. The CDR3 extends over 17 amino acids. The germline V gene has CDR1 MNHEY and CDR2 SVGEGT. Here the CDR3 DNA reads TGTGCCAGCAGTCCGACCGGGACTAGCAGTATTTACAATGAGCAGTTCTTC. Translation gives CASSPTGTSSIYNEQFF.

The chain employs TRBV28 and TRBJ1-1, with 7 bases aligning to TRBD1. CDR3 size: 13 residues. After removal of 10 bases from V and 2 bases from J, the junction contained 7 bases not matched to a gene. CDR1 and CDR2 from the germline V gene are MDHEN and SYDVKM. In nucleotides, the CDR3 is TGTGCCATCAAGGAGGGGGCAAACACTGAAGCTTTCTTT. As protein: CAIKEGANTEAFF.

This clone has only a few counts. The chain combines TRBV6-2 or TRBV6-3 with TRBJ1-5, with TRBD1 matching 9 bases. The CDR3 totals 14 residues. Per germline, CDR1 MNHEY and CDR2 SVGEGT. V shed 6 bases and J 5 bases; nucleotides not matched to a gene: 5. The CDR3 DNA follows: TGTGCCAGCAGACCTCGACAGGGGGATCAGCCCCAGCATTTT. Translating it yields CASRPRQGDQPQHF.

The table lists this clone with a count of one. The chain carries TRBV30 and TRBJ1-2; the D gene is possibly TRBD1 (6 bases). CDR1 is GTSNPN, CDR2 SVGIG, per germline (reference sequence). V gave up 1 base and J gave up 6 bases, with 18 bases separating them. This CDR3 has 15 residues. CDR3 region: CAWSARGGSVDGYTF. The DNA for the CDR3 is TGTGCCTGGAGTGCCCGCGGGGGCTCGGTTGATGGCTACACCTTC.

This chain connects TRBV7-8 to TRBJ2-1, with 9 bases fitting TRBD2. CDR1 and CDR2 (germline): SGHVS, FQNEAQ. The CDR3 sequence is 18 residues long. J was trimmed by 8 bases and V by 2 bases; bases with no gene match: 16. The CDR3, as DNA: TGTGCCAGCAGCTTACAGCTGGCTAGCGGGGCCCAAGTCGATGAGCAGTTCTTC. Its translation: CASSLQLASGAQVDEQFF.

The rearrangement links TRBV28 to TRBJ2-2; 7 nucleotides align to TRBD1. Germline CDR1 reads MDHEN; CDR2 reads SYDVKM. V lost 11 bases to trimming and J lost 4 bases; unmatched junction nucleotides: 7. This CDR3 is built from 13 residues. The CDR3 reads CAYTTGPTGELFF. The DNA of the CDR3 is TGTGCCTATACGACAGGGCCCACCGGGGAGCTGTTTTTT.

V is TRBV7-2 and J is TRBJ2-5; perhaps TRBD2 as D (5 bases). Trimming took off 3 bases at V and 1 base at J, with 9 bases between the two ends. This CDR3 has 14 residues. Germline V gene data show CDR1 as SGHTA and CDR2 as FQGNSA. CDR3 nucleotide sequence: TGTGCCAGCAGCTTGTACGGGGTCCAAGAGACCCAGTACTTC. It encodes CASSLYGVQETQYF.

The chain recombines TRBV28 with TRBJ2-1, with 11 positions matching TRBD2. The CDR3 consists of 22 residues. The germline V gene encodes CDR1 MDHEN and CDR2 SYDVKM. V trimming: 3 bases; J trimming: 2 bases; junction bases outside the gene matches: 21. The CDR3 nucleotides are TGTGCCAGCAGTTTTACAAGAGATCGGACTAGCGGGCTCACAGATCCCTACAATGAGCAGTTCTTC. Translated, it gives CASSFTRDRTSGLTDPYNEQFF.

This clone was observed a single time. CDR3: CASSDIGEASYEQYF. CDR3 nucleotides: TGTGCCAGCAGTGATATAGGGGAAGCCTCCTACGAGCAGTACTTC. The chain recombines TRBV2 with TRBJ2-7; tentative D call: TRBD1 (5 bases). From germline, CDR1 is SNHLY and CDR2 FYNNEI. The V end lost 3 bases, the J end lost 0 bases, and 12 bases lay between the germline ends. This CDR3 has 15 residues.

The chain has TRBV19 and TRBJ2-5; TRBD1 aligns across 7 bases. V was pared by 3 bases and J by 2 bases, with 9 bases of the junction left unmatched. Germline CDR1 and CDR2: LNHDA and SQIVND (reference sequence). This CDR3 spans 16 amino acids. The CDR3: CASSIMDRSSQETQYF. CDR3 in DNA: TGTGCCAGTAGTATTATGGACAGGTCGAGTCAAGAGACCCAGTACTTC.

V and J are TRBV28 and TRBJ1-1, with 7 bases identical to TRBD1. V shed 5 bases, J shed 0 bases, and the junction held 6 bases outside the gene matches. The germline V gene encodes CDR1 MDHEN and CDR2 SYDVKM. The length of the CDR3 is 15 residues. CDR3 coding DNA: TGTGCCAGCAGTCTCCCCGGGACAGTGAACACTGAAGCTTTCTTT. Translation gives CASSLPGTVNTEAFF. Using reference TRBV28 and TRBJ1-1 for the parts outside the CDR3, the full variable domain is DVKVTQSSRYLVKRTGEKVFLECVQDMDHENMFWYRQDPGLGLRLIYFSYDVKMKEKGDIPEGYSVSREKKERFSLILESASTNQTSMYLCASSLPGTVNTEAFFGQGTRLTVV.

A single count supports this clone. This chain links TRBV30 with TRBJ1-3; D gene unclear. This CDR3 spans 13 amino acids. Germline values: CDR1 GTSNPN, CDR2 SVGIG (reference sequence). Trimming stripped 5 bases from V and 0 bases from J, with 8 bases between. The CDR3 reads CAWGLGSGNTIYF. CDR3 in DNA: TGTGCCTGGGGACTCGGCTCTGGAAACACCATATATTTT.

This clone was detected only a few times. The CDR3 end shows no conserved phenylalanine or tryptophan, and so a read error is likely. Because the CDR3's place on the DNA is in doubt, the DNA is left out and the CDR3 is given as listed by TCRdb. The chain combines TRBV2 with TRBJ1-3; the table's D call of TRBD1 was not tested on the DNA. Germline loops: CDR1 SNHLY, CDR2 FYNNEI. The CDR3 length is 12 residues, termini included. Here the CDR3 reads CASSASGIHGFG.

The V and J genes are TRBV14 and TRBJ2-3, with 7 bases fitting TRBD2. This CDR3 spans 16 amino acids. The V gene end was trimmed by 4 bases and the J gene end by 4 bases; junction bases not matched to a gene: 11. Germline V gene data show CDR1 as SGHDN and CDR2 as FVKESK. The CDR3 DNA follows: TGTGCCAGCAGCCTATATGTGGGAGGGAGCTCAGATACGCAGTATTTT. Protein: CASSLYVGGSSDTQYF.

This rearrangement joins TRBV3-1 (or the pseudogene TRBV3-2) to TRBJ1-1, with D possibly being TRBD1 (6 bases). Per germline, CDR1 LGHDT and CDR2 YNNKEL (reference sequence). The V gene lost 4 bases and the J gene lost 4 bases, with 10 bases spanning the gap. There are 13 residues in the CDR3. CDR3 residues: CASSRRGGTEAFF. CDR3 coding DNA: TGTGCCAGCAGCCGGAGGGGGGGCACTGAAGCTTTCTTT.